The source of this T cell receptor (beta chain) is a study of CD8 T cells in ankylosing spondylitis. CDR1 and CDR2 (germline): SGHTA, FQGNSA. The CDR3 spans 14 residues. Trimming took off 1 base at V and 2 bases at J, with 7 bases between the two ends. This clonotype came up a few times. Its antigen is currently unknown. Points from the study as a whole: In ankylosing spondylitis patients, matched synovial fluid reportedly showed significant enrichment of disease-linked clones. The study identified a TCR beta motif of roughly eight highly homologous variants that appeared characteristic of ankylosing spondylitis blood. Earlier work had already found some motif variants in reactive arthritis synovial fluid and blood. Disease-associated clonotypes exhibited CD8+ identity and were relatively infrequent in peripheral blood.

Quantitative 5'-RACE was performed with molecular barcodes, and it yielded the TCR beta libraries. TCRdb re-analysed the 5' RACE reads in MiXCR, keeping a single row per CDR3 protein. The repertoire includes some 400,000 distinct CDR3 sequences, more than 20% of them detected once, and roughly a sixth sits in the top ten. The chain employs TRBV7-2 and TRBJ2-3; D is uncertain. Source material: blood, either unsorted or a sorted T cell fraction (not recorded which). The receptor comes from a male donor with ankylosing spondylitis. CDR3 sequence reads: CASSLDTHTDTQYF. CDR3 bases: TGTGCCAGCAGCTTAGACACACACACAGATACGCAGTATTTT.